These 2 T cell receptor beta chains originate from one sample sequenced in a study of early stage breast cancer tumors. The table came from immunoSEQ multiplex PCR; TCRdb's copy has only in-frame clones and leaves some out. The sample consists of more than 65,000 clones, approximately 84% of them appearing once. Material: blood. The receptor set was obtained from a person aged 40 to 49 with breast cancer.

The CDR3 sequence is CSYGTPGRFF. CDR3 DNA: TGCAGCTACGGGACACCCGGGCGGTTCTTC. The rearrangement links TRBV29-1 to TRBJ2-1, with D perhaps matching TRBD1 (6 bases). Deletions cut 8 bases from V and 15 bases from J, with 17 bases between. Germline-derived CDR1 and CDR2 are SQVTM and ANQGSEA. The CDR3 has 10 residues.

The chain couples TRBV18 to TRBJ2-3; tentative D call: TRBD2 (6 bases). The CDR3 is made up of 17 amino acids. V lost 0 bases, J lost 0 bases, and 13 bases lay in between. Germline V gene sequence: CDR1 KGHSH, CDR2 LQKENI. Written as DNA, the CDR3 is TGTGCCAGCTCACCACCACAGTGGAGGGGCAGCACAGATACGCAGTATTTT. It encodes CASSPPQWRGSTDTQYF. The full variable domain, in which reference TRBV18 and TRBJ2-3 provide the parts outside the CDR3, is NAGVMQNPRHLVRRRGQEARLRCSPMKGHSHVYWYRQLPEEGLKFMVYLQKENIIDESGMPKERFSAEFPKEGPSILRIQQVVRGDSAAYFCASSPPQWRGSTDTQYFGPGTRLTVL.